The 2 T cell receptor beta chains below were found in one sample sequenced in a study of Graves' ophthalmopathy and Graves' hyperthyroidism. The authors amplified TCR beta CDR3 regions from RNA transcripts. RT-PCR with HTBI primers came first, then second-round multiplex PCR. TCRdb re-called the multiplex PCR reads through MiXCR, storing one row per CDR3 protein. This table has approximately 210,000 distinct CDR3 sequences, roughly a fifth appearing once. What was sequenced was peripheral blood. These receptors all come from a woman in her fifties or sixties with Graves' ophthalmopathy.

This clonotype has a count of ten or more. The V gene is TRBV11-2, the J gene TRBJ1-6, with D perhaps matching TRBD1 (5 bases). In germline, CDR1 is SGHAT, CDR2 FQNNGV. V was trimmed by 5 bases and J by 11 bases, leaving 19 bases between them. This CDR3 has 15 residues. In DNA, the CDR3 is TGTGCCAGCAGCCCACCCGGGGCCGGGAGGCCACCCCTCCACTTT. This translates into CASSPPGAGRPPLHF.

This clonotype occurred many times. The chain recombines TRBV19 with TRBJ2-5, with a weak D call TRBD2 (5 bases). The V and J ends lost 5 bases and 5 bases respectively, with 15 bases between them. The CDR3 sequence is 14 residues long. Germline V gives CDR1 LNHDA, CDR2 SQIVND (reference sequence). The CDR3 region has the DNA TGTGCCAGTAGTGCCGGACTTGTTCGGGAGACCCAGTACTTC. Translated, it gives CASSAGLVRETQYF.